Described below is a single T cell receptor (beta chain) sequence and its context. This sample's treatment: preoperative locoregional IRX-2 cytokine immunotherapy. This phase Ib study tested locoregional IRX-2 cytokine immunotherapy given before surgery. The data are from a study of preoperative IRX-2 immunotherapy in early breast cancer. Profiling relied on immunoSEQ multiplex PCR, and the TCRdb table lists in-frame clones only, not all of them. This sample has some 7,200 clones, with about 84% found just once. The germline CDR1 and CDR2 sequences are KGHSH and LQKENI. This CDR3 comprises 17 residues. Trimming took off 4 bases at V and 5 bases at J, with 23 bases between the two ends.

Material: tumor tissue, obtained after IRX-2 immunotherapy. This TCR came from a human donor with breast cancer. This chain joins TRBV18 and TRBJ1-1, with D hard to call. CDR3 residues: CASSLYQGGNLGTEAFF. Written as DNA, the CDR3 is TGTGCCAGCTCACTCTACCAAGGAGGGAATCTGGGGACTGAAGCTTTCTTT.